This T cell receptor beta chain is from a study of CD8 T cells in ankylosing spondylitis. The authors made TCR beta libraries by quantitative 5'-RACE with molecular barcodes. TCRdb itself ran the 5' RACE reads through MiXCR, one entry per CDR3 protein. The sample gives 150,000 to 200,000 distinct CDR3 sequences, about an eighth of which show up once; 8% to 13% is in the top ten. Overall study findings and caveats: Disease-associated clonotypes exhibited CD8+ identity and were relatively infrequent in peripheral blood. As reported, disease-linked clones showed significant enrichment in matched ankylosing spondylitis synovial fluid. Seven to nine highly homologous variants formed a TCR beta motif that appeared characteristic of ankylosing spondylitis blood.

This clonotype came up many times. Its antigen is undetermined. The CDR3 is made up of 13 amino acids. The germline V gene has CDR1 LNHNV and CDR2 YYDKDF (reference sequence). Trimming left V 7 bases short and J 7 bases short, with 16 bases between. The chain combines TRBV15 with TRBJ1-1; D gene uncertain. The sequencing sample was made of blood, either unsorted or a sorted T cell fraction (not recorded which). This sequence was found in a female donor with ankylosing spondylitis or in good health (not recorded which). Written as DNA, the CDR3 is TGTGCCACCAAGGTCAGCCGAACTGGTGAAGCTTTCTTT. Amino acid sequence: CATKVSRTGEAFF.